The rows below give T cell receptor beta chains drawn from one sample of a study of blood T cell repertoires in COVID-19. Generated by immunoSEQ multiplex PCR, the TCRdb table keeps only in-frame clones and is missing some. In the table there are 300,000 to 350,000 clones, roughly 89% of which are singletons. Sequencing was done on a sample of PBMCs or T cells enriched from blood (not recorded which). These receptor sequences come from a woman aged 30 to 39 who had recovered from COVID-19. Both conserved end residues are part of each CDR3. D genes are given only for firm matches. Size tells how often a clone was seen (once, few, many) or the class of an expanded clone, and some rows leave it out.

clone size,V gene,J gene,D gene,CDR3 protein,CDR3 DNA
few,TRBV19,TRBJ1-1,TRBD1,CAIRQGMNTEAFF,TGTGCCATAAGACAGGGGATGAACACTGAAGCTTTCTTT
.,TRBV6-1,TRBJ1-1,.,CASSEPREGDTEAFF,TGTGCCAGCAGTGAACCGCGGGAGGGGGACACTGAAGCTTTCTTT
.,TRBV9,TRBJ2-5,.,CASSPRQGGETQYF,TGTGCCAGCAGCCCCCGCCAAGGGGGAGAGACCCAGTACTTC
.,TRBV11-2,TRBJ1-5,.,CASSLYSNQPQHF,TGTGCCAGCAGCTTATATAGCAATCAGCCCCAGCATTTT
.,TRBV27,TRBJ1-2,TRBD1,CASSARQQGAGDGYTF,TGTGCCAGCAGTGCACGCCAACAGGGGGCCGGCGATGGCTACACCTTC
.,TRBV30,TRBJ1-6,.,CAWRDTGSSPLHF,TGTGCCTGGAGGGACACAGGGAGTTCACCCCTCCACTTT
.,TRBV7-9,TRBJ2-1,.,CASSFVFGNEQFF,TGTGCCAGCAGCTTTGTTTTCGGCAATGAGCAGTTCTTC
.,TRBV4-2,TRBJ2-7,.,CASSQDVTIGSYEQYF,TGTGCCAGCAGCCAAGATGTAACAATCGGGAGCTACGAGCAGTACTTC
.,TRBV7-6,TRBJ1-5,TRBD1,CASSLRGQVGSNQPQHF,TGTGCCAGCAGCTTAAGGGGACAGGTCGGGAGCAATCAGCCCCAGCATTTT
.,TRBV6-5,TRBJ2-7,TRBD2,CASRKGTSGNYEQYF,TGTGCCAGCAGAAAGGGGACTAGCGGAAACTACGAGCAGTACTTC
.,TRBV29-1,TRBJ2-1,.,CSVLSVGEQFF,TGCAGCGTTCTGTCCGTCGGTGAGCAGTTCTTC
.,TRBV4-1,TRBJ2-1,.,CASSQEWYGRENEQFF,TGCGCCAGCAGCCAAGAATGGTACGGGAGAGAGAATGAGCAGTTCTTC
.,TRBV27,TRBJ2-2,TRBD2,CASSLLSLLAGGPGELFF,TGTGCCAGCAGTTTATTATCCCTACTAGCGGGAGGGCCCGGGGAGCTGTTTTTT
.,TRBV18,TRBJ2-7,.,CASSPRSLPGEQYF,TGTGCCAGCTCACCACGCTCCCTCCCGGGGGAGCAGTACTTC
.,TRBV28,TRBJ1-4,TRBD1,CASSGQGREKLFF,TGTGCCAGCTCGGGACAGGGTCGTGAAAAACTGTTTTTT
.,TRBV5-1,TRBJ1-2,TRBD1,CASSRLQGASYGYTF,TGCGCCAGCAGCAGACTACAGGGGGCAAGCTATGGCTACACCTTC
.,TRBV28,TRBJ1-4,.,CATHGAGYDEKLFF,TGTGCCACCCACGGAGCGGGATATGATGAAAAACTGTTTTTT
.,TRBV3-1/TRBV3-2,TRBJ1-2,TRBD1,CASSQVLGSQGANYGYTF,TGTGCCAGCAGCCAAGTCTTGGGTAGCCAGGGGGCGAACTATGGCTACACCTTC
.,TRBV10-3,TRBJ2-6,TRBD1,CAISTGGSLISGANVLTF,TGTGCCATCAGTACAGGGGGCTCCCTTATCTCTGGGGCCAACGTCCTGACTTTC
.,TRBV18,TRBJ2-7,.,CASRGQTYEQYF,TGTGCCAGCCGTGGACAGACCTACGAGCAGTACTTC
.,TRBV3-1/TRBV3-2,TRBJ2-7,.,CASSQGLSQVEQYF,TGTGCCAGCAGCCAAGGACTGTCGCAAGTCGAGCAGTACTTC
.,TRBV6-5,TRBJ2-6,.,CASSSGISGANVLTF,TGTGCCAGCAGCTCAGGGATCTCTGGGGCCAACGTCCTGACTTTC
.,TRBV6-5,TRBJ1-5,.,CASRTGLGGQPQHF,TGTGCCAGCAGGACAGGTTTAGGTGGTCAGCCCCAGCATTTT
once,TRBV18,TRBJ2-3,TRBD1,CASSRGQLTDTQYF,TGTGCCAGCTCACGGGGACAGTTAACAGATACGCAGTATTTT
.,TRBV4-1,TRBJ2-1,TRBD2,CASSQMGLAAYNEQFF,TGCGCCAGCAGCCAAATGGGACTAGCAGCCTACAATGAGCAGTTCTTC
.,TRBV4-2,TRBJ2-1,.,CASSHALIPGNEQLF,TGTGCCAGCAGCCATGCCCTAATCCCGGGGAATGAGCAGCTCTTC
.,TRBV4-2,TRBJ2-7,TRBD1,CASSQDRGLMNEQYF,TGTGCCAGCAGCCAAGACAGGGGGCTGATGAACGAGCAGTACTTC
.,TRBV11-2,TRBJ1-2,.,CASSTAGLIYGYTF,TGTGCCAGCAGCACGGCGGGTTTAATCTATGGCTACACCTTC
.,TRBV19,TRBJ1-3,TRBD1,CASSILDIGTGTGNTIYF,TGTGCCAGTAGTATTCTCGATATTGGGACAGGGACTGGAAACACCATATATTTT
.,TRBV19,TRBJ1-4,TRBD1,CASRWGQNNEKLFF,TGTGCCAGTAGATGGGGACAGAATAATGAAAAACTGTTTTTT
.,TRBV6-2/TRBV6-3,TRBJ1-6,TRBD1,CASSPRDSSNSPLHF,TGTGCCAGCAGTCCCCGGGACAGCTCAAATTCACCCCTCCACTTT
.,TRBV6-2/TRBV6-3,TRBJ1-4,TRBD1,CASSSAGTGNEKLFF,TGTGCCAGCAGTTCAGCCGGGACAGGGAATGAAAAACTGTTTTTT
.,TRBV27,TRBJ2-7,TRBD2,CASTRLGFGEGPYEQYF,TGTGCCAGCACCCGGCTGGGATTTGGGGAGGGACCCTACGAGCAGTACTTC
.,TRBV28,TRBJ2-5,TRBD1,CASSPMLLDRVKTQYF,TGTGCCAGCAGTCCGATGCTCCTTGACAGGGTTAAGACCCAGTACTTC
once,TRBV11-3,TRBJ2-7,TRBD1,CASSLSGQTGYEQYF,TGTGCCAGCAGCTTATCGGGACAGACGGGTTACGAGCAGTACTTC
.,TRBV28,TRBJ1-4,.,CASSLRGRDEKLFF,TGTGCCAGCAGTTTACGTGGCAGGGATGAAAAACTGTTTTTT
.,TRBV27,TRBJ2-7,TRBD1,CASSPQGPYEQYF,TGTGCCAGCAGTCCACAGGGGCCCTACGAGCAGTACTTC
.,TRBV19,TRBJ1-1,.,CATIPGPMGPNFAEAFF,TGTGCCACTATTCCCGGGCCTATGGGGCCCAATTTCGCTGAAGCTTTCTTT
once,TRBV30,TRBJ1-5,TRBD1,CAWSPTGDQPQHF,TGTGCCTGGAGCCCAACAGGGGATCAGCCCCAGCATTTT
.,TRBV7-9,TRBJ1-4,.,CASSPQNEKLFF,TGTGCCAGCAGCCCACAAAATGAAAAACTGTTTTTT